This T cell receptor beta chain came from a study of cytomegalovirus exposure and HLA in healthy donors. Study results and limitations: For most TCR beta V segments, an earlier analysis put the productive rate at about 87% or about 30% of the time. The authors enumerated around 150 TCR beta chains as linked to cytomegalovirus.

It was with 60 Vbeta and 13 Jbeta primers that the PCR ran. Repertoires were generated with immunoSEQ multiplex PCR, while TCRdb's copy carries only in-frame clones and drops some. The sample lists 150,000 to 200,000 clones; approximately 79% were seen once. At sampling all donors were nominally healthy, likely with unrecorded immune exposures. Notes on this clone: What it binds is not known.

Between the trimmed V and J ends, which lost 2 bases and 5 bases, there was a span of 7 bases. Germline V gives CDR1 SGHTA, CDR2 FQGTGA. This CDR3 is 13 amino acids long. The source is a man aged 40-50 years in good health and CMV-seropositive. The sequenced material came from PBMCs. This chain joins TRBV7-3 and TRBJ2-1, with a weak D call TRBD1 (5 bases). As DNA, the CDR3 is TGTGCCAGCAGCTTAGACAGTGACAATGAGCAGTTCTTC. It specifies CASSLDSDNEQFF.